This T cell receptor (beta chain) emerged from a study of regulatory T cells in long-lasting Graves disease (dated by TCRdb to about 2021). Describing the broader study: Antithyroid drugs had been taken for less than 3 months by newly diagnosed Graves' disease patients. The study was conducted in China and was registered as a clinical trial. A total of about 33 samples underwent TCR sequencing, from about 13 patients with persistent Graves' disease and some 20 patients with newly diagnosed Graves' disease. Peripheral blood TCR sequencing and RNA sequencing compared persistent Graves' disease patients with newly diagnosed Graves' disease patients. Points the paper makes about the study in general: Only the TCR beta chain was sequenced and analyzed. The small sample size was acknowledged by the authors as a limitation that may reduce accuracy. Preferential use of TRBV28, TRBJ1-2 and TRBJ2-5 was observed in persistent disease, whereas TRBV20-1 and TRBJ2-1 were favored in newly diagnosed disease. Peripheral blood alone was examined, since thyroid tissue, which constituted the primary lesion, could not be accessed. Persistent Graves' disease patients showed lower TCR Shannon entropy and fewer highly expanded clones than newly diagnosed patients, suggesting clonal expansion. More public clonotypes were shared among persistent patients (around 3,000) than among newly diagnosed patients (roughly 1,000).

This clonotype was detected ten times or more. Its recognized antigen is unknown. Nothing much larger sits one base from this clone, and base qualities are not available. The CDR3, from cysteine to phenylalanine, totals 16 residues. Only the CDR3 part of the read is kept: 48 bases, read in frame from the first base. CDR1 and CDR2 are drawn from the germline V gene (reference sequence): DFQATT, SNEGSKA. V was cut back by 6 bases and J by 6 bases, leaving a gap of 27 bases between them. The sample's time point label is to be understood as: newly diagnosed GD, antithyroid drugs for less than 3 months. RNA was extracted from PBMCs in TRIzol for both TCR sequencing and RNA sequencing. The diagnosis of Graves' disease was made according to American Thyroid Association guidelines. Recruitment of patients was carried out at an endocrinology department in Xi'an, China. Each patient gave approximately 9 milliliters of peripheral blood, collected in an EDTA anticoagulant tube. PBMCs were isolated by Ficoll Paque Plus density gradient separation without further T cell sorting. An Agilent 2100 Bioanalyzer and agarose gel were used to check RNA quality, while a NanoDrop 2000 measured RNA concentration.

Library preparation was by multiplex PCR. Sequencing was performed on an Illumina HiSeq 4000. CDR3 regions were amplified by Arm-PCR with iRepertoire HTBI primers to construct TCR beta libraries. Before sequencing, the PCR products underwent gel purification. Per the source publication's procedure: Gene usage analysis of CDR3 amino acid clonotypes relied on the approximately 68 TRBV and 13 to 15 TRBJ segments identified across samples. COPE and FqMerger were used to merge the filtered high-quality paired reads into contigs. BLAST was used to align contigs to the IMGT TRBV, TRBD and TRBJ reference genes, and CDR3 was defined following IMGT. Any clonotype with a frequency above 0.1% was counted as a highly expanded clone. Repertoire diversity was measured by Shannon entropy, and V-J evenness by the Gini coefficient. Public clonotypes were defined as clonotypes shared by more than one individual. TCRdb reworked the public reads: Q25 trimming with fastp, MiXCR clone assembly, productive beta chains retained. CDR3 protein duplicates are merged, each entry listing the most common genes and DNA. TCRdb's processing, not the authors', yielded these V and J calls. The sample records fewer than 550,000 distinct CDR3 sequences, about 15% of which are singletons. In total, the top ten clones hold about 25% of the sample.

The same data also went into a second study, on T cells in Graves' hyperthyroidism and ophthalmopathy. As the second publication notes: Stable Graves' hyperthyroidism was defined as no progression to ophthalmopathy during 18 months of follow-up. Hyperthyroidism patients were newly diagnosed, with disease duration under 2 months, and aged 18 to 65 years. Exclusion was applied to patients with uncontrolled infections, other autoimmune diseases, pregnancy or lactation. Diagnoses were based on clinical symptoms, serum thyroxine and TRAb, thyroid ultrasound and orbital computed tomography. The first round of RT-PCR for the TCR CDR3 was performed with the HTBI primer set and the Qiagen OneStep RT-PCR kit. Most expanded thyroid clonotypes (frequency above 0.001) were also detected in blood, suggesting blood repertoires may reflect thyroid immune responses. A 13 V-J signature model separated ophthalmopathy from stable hyperthyroidism, with roughly 88% sensitivity and just under 84% specificity in cross-validation and 80%/75% in testing. In validation, the model predicted progression to ophthalmopathy with approximately 70% sensitivity and approximately 72% specificity, a median of 6.5 months before onset. A discovery cohort of roughly 100 patients, 43 with Graves' ophthalmopathy and approximately 55 with stable Graves' hyperthyroidism, was used to find distinguishing TCR V-J signatures. Prospective prediction of ophthalmopathy was tested in an independent validation cohort consisting of 18 hyperthyroidism patients and around 17 patients who later progressed to ophthalmopathy. For training and testing, the roughly 97 patients in the discovery cohort were randomly divided in a 7:3 ratio. In addition, the study compared T-cell repertoires in thyroid tissue and in blood from 6 or 7 Graves' hyperthyroidism patients. After sampling, hyperthyroidism patients received methimazole starting at 30 mg daily, and ophthalmopathy patients received high-dose intravenous methylprednisolone. The libraries were constructed in a second round of multiplex PCR and then size-selected and purified. Paired-end sequencing of the libraries was performed with 100 bp reads on an Illumina HiSeq2000. SOAPnuke was used to process the raw data, throwing out any read that contained adapters or uncalled bases, had a mean Phred below 15, or lacked an exact constant-primer or identifier match. High-quality paired reads were merged using COPE v1.2.5, and each unique nucleotide sequence was defined as a clonotype. Clonotypes were aligned to IMGT TRBV, TRBD and TRBJ reference segments using MiTCR v1.1. The analysis was restricted to V-J combinations with a frequency above 0.0001, which together covered over 99% of the repertoires. The TCS score was defined as the ratio of F50 (clonal expansion) to E x V (chaos), calculated using BLOSUM62-based TCRdist between CDR3 peptides within each V-J. Welch's t-statistics and random forest reduced fewer than 550 V-J features to 10 to 15, which were used in a naive Bayes classifier (R e1071). Sample size was not statistically predetermined, and blinding of investigators to group allocation was not performed. TCR Vbeta CDR3 sequencing of fewer than 150 peripheral blood samples (more than 40 ophthalmopathy, approximately 80 hyperthyroidism and some 17 progressor patients) is reported in the paper.

The rearrangement combines TRBV20-1 with TRBJ2-7; possibly the D gene is TRBD2, per 5 matching bases. The sample consisted of peripheral blood mononuclear cells (PBMCs), taken at new diagnosis, from a patient treated with antithyroid drugs. The sequence was obtained from a young woman with Graves disease. Donor details come from another sample of the same person, matched by shared clones. The CDR3 reads as follows: CSAPRAERQTVGEQYF. The DNA sequence follows: TGCAGTGCCCCCAGAGCGGAGAGGCAGACGGTAGGCGAGCAGTACTTC.